Sequencing of this T cell receptor beta chain was carried out in a study of blood T cells in healthy people across ages (dated by TCRdb to about 2015). With respect to the entire study: In model experiments, template switching captured roughly one uniquely barcoded TCR beta cDNA molecule for every two T cells. Age-related changes in TCR beta repertoire diversity were measured in the study by deep sequencing normalized with unique cDNA molecular identifiers. Four age groups were formed from the donors: young (average approximately 15 years), middle-aged (approximately 42), aged (more than 55) and long-lived (about 80). To avoid experimental bias, donors of different ages were distributed randomly across sequencing lanes. Two additional independent replicas of 1 million unique cDNA reads from the same blood draw were analyzed for two donors (one aged 18 to 29 and one aged 80 or older). Broader findings and caveats from the paper: There was a strong correlation between observed TCR beta diversity and the percentage of naive T cells measured by flow cytometry. Observed TCR beta diversity per million T cells fell roughly linearly with age, and a significant reduction was already apparent by age approximately 40. Because the CMV infection status of the donors was unknown, age-related changes in expanded clonotypes may potentially have been confounded. Estimates of total diversity from one million sequenced T cells were regarded as lower bounds and underestimates. Bulk unsorted PBMC profiling prevented conclusive comparison of naive and antigen-experienced compartments. The long-lived group showed more naive CD4+ T cells, fewer expanded clones and increased TCR diversity than the aged group, suggesting age selection.

The library was prepared using 5' RACE. The second PCR ran for roughly 7 to 12 cycles and used a J-beta primer mix along with a sample-barcoded 5' primer. Each TCR beta cDNA molecule received a unique molecular identifier from a template-switch 5' adaptor carrying 12 random nucleotides. Each sample yielded at least 3 million CDR3-containing paired-end reads. All of the RNA was converted into first-strand cDNA using the Mint cDNA synthesis kit, with a TRBC-specific oligonucleotide serving as the primer. Following uracil-DNA glycosylase treatment, a first 18-cycle PCR with universal primers M1SS and BC2_uni_R was performed on all cDNA. Per the authors' processing: For normalization, 1 million high-quality reads, each with a distinct molecular identifier, were randomly selected from each sample. Instead of being binned into consensus sequences, reads that shared molecular identifiers were thrown out. CDR3 identification, clonotype clustering and error correction used MiTCR with a Q25 quality threshold and the strictest error-elimination algorithm. Lower-bound total TCR beta diversity was estimated with a nonparametric unseen species model using Euler transformation. TCRdb applied fastp at Q25 and MiXCR to the public reads, then kept only in-frame beta chains. Every distinct CDR3 protein forms one entry, paired with its most common genes and DNA. None of the V and J calls come from the authors' own analysis; TCRdb made them. For this sample the table gives fewer than 2,000,000 distinct CDR3 sequences, of which around 40% were detected only once. The ten largest clones add up to under 25% of the sample.

V drops 1 base and J drops 2 bases, leaving 15 bases in between. The CDR1 and CDR2 encoded by the germline V gene are SGHRS and YFSETQ. The CDR3 sequence holds 16 residues, the cysteine and phenylalanine included. Left in the record is the CDR3 DNA by itself, 48 bases read in frame from the first base. Systemically healthy Caucasian individuals from Russia, approximately 39 in total and aged about 6 to 95 years, were included as donors. Each donor gave ten milliliters of peripheral blood, drawn into EDTA-treated Vacutainer tubes. Ficoll-Paque density-gradient centrifugation was used to isolate PBMCs, with at least 6.5 million per sample. Trizol reagent was used to extract total RNA from PBMCs, with at least 5 micrograms per sample. For every donor, an aliquot of PBMCs went through flow cytometry to measure the percentages of naive CD45RAhigh/CD27high T cells. This clonotype was detected only a few times. Its binding antigen is unknown. No much larger clone exists at a distance of one base, and base qualities are not known.

Material for sequencing was blood. Recombination connected TRBV5-1 to TRBJ1-2, with TRBD1 tentatively as D gene (5 bases match). This receptor was taken from a human donor in good health. The DNA sequence is as follows: TGCGCCAGCAGCTTGTTCCCGGCCACAGGAAACTATGGCTACACCTTC. Its protein product is CASSLFPATGNYGYTF.